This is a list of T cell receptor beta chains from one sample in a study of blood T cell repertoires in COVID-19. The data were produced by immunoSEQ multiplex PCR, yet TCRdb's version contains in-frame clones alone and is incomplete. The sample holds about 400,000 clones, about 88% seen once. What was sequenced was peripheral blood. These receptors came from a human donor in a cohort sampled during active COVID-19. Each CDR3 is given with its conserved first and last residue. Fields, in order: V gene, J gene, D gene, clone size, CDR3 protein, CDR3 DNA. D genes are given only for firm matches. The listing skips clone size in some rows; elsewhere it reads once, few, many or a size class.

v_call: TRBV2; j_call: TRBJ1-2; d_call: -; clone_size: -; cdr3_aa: CASSPWGWRGANYGYTF; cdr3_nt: TGTGCCAGCAGTCCCTGGGGCTGGCGGGGAGCTAACTATGGCTACACCTTC
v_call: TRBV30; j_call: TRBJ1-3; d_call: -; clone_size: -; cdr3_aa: CAWIHPSGNTIYF; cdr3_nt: TGTGCCTGGATTCATCCCTCTGGAAACACCATATATTTT
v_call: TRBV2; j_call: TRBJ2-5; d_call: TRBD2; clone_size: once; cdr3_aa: CASTLLAGQETQYF; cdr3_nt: TGTGCCAGCACACTGCTAGCGGGGCAAGAGACCCAGTACTTC
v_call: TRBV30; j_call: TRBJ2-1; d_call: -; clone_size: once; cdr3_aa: CAWGGTDYNEQFF; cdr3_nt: TGTGCCTGGGGGGGGACTGACTACAATGAGCAGTTCTTC
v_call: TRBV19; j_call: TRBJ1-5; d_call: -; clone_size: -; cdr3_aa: CASSYRVGNQPQHF; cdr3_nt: TGTGCCAGTAGTTACAGGGTAGGCAATCAGCCCCAGCATTTT
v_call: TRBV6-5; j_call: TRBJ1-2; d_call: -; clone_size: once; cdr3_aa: CASSYFGRSGYTF; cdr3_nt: TGTGCCAGCAGTTACTTTGGGAGAAGTGGCTACACCTTC
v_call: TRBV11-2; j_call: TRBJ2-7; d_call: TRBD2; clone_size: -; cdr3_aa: CASSFIAGNIYEQYF; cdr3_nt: TGTGCCAGCAGCTTTATAGCGGGAAACATCTACGAGCAGTACTTC
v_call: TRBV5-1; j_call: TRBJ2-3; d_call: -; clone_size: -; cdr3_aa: CASSLQREDTQYF; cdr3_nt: TGCGCCAGCAGCTTGCAACGGGAAGATACGCAGTATTTT
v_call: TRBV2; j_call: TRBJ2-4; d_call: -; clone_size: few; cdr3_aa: CASSGPPGLKDLAKNIQYF; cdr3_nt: TGTGCCAGCAGTGGACCCCCGGGACTCAAAGATCTAGCCAAAAACATTCAGTACTTC
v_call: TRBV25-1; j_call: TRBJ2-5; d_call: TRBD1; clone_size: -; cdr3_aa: CASSELPDRGPRGETQYF; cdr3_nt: TGTGCCAGCAGTGAATTGCCCGACAGGGGCCCAAGGGGGGAGACCCAGTACTTC
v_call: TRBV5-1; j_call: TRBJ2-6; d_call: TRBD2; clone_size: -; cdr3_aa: CASSLGGEGNSGANVLTF; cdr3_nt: TGCGCCAGCAGCTTGGGAGGGGAGGGGAACTCTGGGGCCAACGTCCTGACTTTC
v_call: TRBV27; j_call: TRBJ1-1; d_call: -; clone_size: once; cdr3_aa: CASSLLPNTEAFF; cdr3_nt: TGTGCCAGCAGTTTACTCCCGAACACTGAAGCTTTCTTT
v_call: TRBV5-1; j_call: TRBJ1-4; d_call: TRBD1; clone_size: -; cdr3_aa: CASRSGTGGLGSEKLFF; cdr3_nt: TGCGCCAGCAGGTCCGGGACAGGGGGACTTGGTTCTGAAAAACTGTTTTTT
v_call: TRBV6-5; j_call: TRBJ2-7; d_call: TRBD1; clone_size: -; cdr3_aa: CASRADRVGVNF; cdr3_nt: TGTGCCAGCAGGGCCGACAGGGTCGGTGTGAACTTC
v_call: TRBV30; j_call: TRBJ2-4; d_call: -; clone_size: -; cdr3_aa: CAWSVGVGGAKNIQYF; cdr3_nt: TGTGCCTGGAGTGTAGGGGTAGGAGGGGCCAAAAACATTCAGTACTTC
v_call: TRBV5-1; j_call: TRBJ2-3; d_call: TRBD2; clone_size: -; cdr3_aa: CASSGTSGRTLGTDTQYF; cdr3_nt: TGCGCCAGCAGCGGGACTAGCGGGAGGACGTTAGGCACAGATACGCAGTATTTT
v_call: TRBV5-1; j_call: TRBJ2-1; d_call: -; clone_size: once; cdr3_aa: CASSLTPSPVGEQFF; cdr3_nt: TGCGCCAGCAGCTTAACGCCTTCCCCGGTCGGTGAGCAGTTCTTC
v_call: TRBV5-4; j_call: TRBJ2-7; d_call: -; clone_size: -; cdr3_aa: CASRQDTGTSYEQYF; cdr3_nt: TGTGCCAGCAGGCAAGACACAGGGACATCCTACGAGCAGTACTTC
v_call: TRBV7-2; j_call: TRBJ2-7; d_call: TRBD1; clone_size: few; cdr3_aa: CASSLTGVPYEQYF; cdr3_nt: TGTGCCAGCAGCTTAACAGGGGTTCCCTACGAGCAGTACTTC
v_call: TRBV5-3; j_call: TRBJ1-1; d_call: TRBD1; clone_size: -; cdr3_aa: CARSLLGGPVGAFF; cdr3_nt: TGTGCCAGAAGCTTGTTAGGGGGCCCGGTGGGAGCTTTCTTT
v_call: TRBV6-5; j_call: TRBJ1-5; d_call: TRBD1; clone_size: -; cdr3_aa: CASNRDRGNQPQHF; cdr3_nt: TGTGCCAGCAATCGCGACAGGGGCAATCAGCCCCAGCATTTT
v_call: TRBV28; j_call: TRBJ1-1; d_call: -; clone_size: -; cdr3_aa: CASSPLEGLSVAFF; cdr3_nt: TGTGCCAGCAGCCCGCTGGAGGGGCTTTCTGTTGCTTTCTTT